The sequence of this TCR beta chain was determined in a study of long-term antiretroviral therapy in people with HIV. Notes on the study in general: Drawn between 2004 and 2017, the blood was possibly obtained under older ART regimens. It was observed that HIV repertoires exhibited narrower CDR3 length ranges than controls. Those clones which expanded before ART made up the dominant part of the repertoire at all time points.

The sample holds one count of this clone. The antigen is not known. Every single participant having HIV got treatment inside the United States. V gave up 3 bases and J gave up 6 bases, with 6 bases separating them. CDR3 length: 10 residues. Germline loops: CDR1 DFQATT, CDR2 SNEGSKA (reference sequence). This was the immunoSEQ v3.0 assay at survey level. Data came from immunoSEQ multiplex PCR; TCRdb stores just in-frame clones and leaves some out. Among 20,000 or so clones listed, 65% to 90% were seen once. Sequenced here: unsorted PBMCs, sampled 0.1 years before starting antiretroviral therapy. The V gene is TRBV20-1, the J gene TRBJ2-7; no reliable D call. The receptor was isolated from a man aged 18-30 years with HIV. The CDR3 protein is CSASRVEQYF. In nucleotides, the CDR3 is TGCAGTGCTAGTAGGGTCGAGCAGTACTTC.